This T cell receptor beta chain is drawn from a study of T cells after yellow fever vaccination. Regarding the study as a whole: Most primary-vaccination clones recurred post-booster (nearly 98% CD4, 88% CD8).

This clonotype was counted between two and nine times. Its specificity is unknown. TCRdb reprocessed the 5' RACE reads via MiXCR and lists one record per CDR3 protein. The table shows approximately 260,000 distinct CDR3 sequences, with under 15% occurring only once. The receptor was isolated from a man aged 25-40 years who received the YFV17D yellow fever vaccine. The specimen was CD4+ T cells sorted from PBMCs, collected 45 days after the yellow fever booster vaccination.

CDR3 sequence: CSAFLGGHNEQFF. The CDR3, as DNA: TGCAGTGCTTTCCTGGGAGGGCACAATGAGCAGTTCTTC. The J gene is TRBJ2-1, the V gene TRBV20-1; 7 bases line up with TRBD2. The CDR3 covers 13 residues. The V gene's germline CDR1 is DFQATT and CDR2 SNEGSKA (reference sequence). The ends lost 5 bases at V and 5 bases at J; junction bases unmatched: 6.